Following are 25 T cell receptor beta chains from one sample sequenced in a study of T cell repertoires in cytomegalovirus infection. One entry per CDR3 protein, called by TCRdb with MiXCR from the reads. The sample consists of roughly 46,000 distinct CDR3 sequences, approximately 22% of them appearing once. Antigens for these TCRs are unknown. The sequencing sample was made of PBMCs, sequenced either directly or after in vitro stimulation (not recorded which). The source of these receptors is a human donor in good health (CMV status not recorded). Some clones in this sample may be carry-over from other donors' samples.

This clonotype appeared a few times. The CDR3 reads CASSYQQGSVYTQYF. In nucleotides, the CDR3 is TGTGCCAGCAGTTACCAGCAGGGTAGTGTTTATACGCAGTATTTT. The chain joins TRBV6-5 to TRBJ2-3; TRBD1 is a possible D gene (5 bases). The CDR3 totals 15 residues. V gave up 2 bases and J gave up 7 bases, with 16 bases separating them. Germline V CDR1 and CDR2: MNHEY, SVGAGI.

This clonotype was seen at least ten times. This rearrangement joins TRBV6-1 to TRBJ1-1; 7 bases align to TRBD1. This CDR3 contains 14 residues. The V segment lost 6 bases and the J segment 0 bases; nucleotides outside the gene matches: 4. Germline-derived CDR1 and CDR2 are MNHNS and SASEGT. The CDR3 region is CASSHRGMNTEAFF. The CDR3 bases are TGTGCCAGCAGCCACAGGGGCATGAACACTGAAGCTTTCTTT.

CDR3 amino acids: CASRDQETQYF. In nucleotides, the CDR3 is TGTGCCAGCCGGGACCAAGAGACCCAGTACTTC. The rearrangement joins TRBV7-9 to TRBJ2-5, with D uncertain. The CDR3 totals 11 residues. Germline assignment: CDR1 SEHNR and CDR2 FQNEAQ (reference sequence). The ends were cut back, 8 bases at V and 0 bases at J, with 4 bases in the middle.

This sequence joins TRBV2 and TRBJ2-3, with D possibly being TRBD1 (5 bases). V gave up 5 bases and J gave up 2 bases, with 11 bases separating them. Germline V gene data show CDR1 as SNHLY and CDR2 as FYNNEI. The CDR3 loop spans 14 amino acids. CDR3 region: CASSWGKATDTQYF. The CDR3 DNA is TGTGCCAGCAGTTGGGGCAAGGCCACAGATACGCAGTATTTT.

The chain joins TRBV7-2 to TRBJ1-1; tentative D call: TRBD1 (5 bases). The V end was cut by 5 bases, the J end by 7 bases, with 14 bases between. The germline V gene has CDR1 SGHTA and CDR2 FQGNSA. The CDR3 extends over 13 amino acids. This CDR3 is CASSPGTDREAFF. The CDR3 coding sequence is TGTGCCAGCAGCCCAGGGACCGACCGTGAAGCTTTCTTT. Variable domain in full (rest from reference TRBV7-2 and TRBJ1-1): GAGVSQSPSNKVTEKGKDVELRCDPISGHTALYWYRQSLGQGLEFLIYFQGNSAPDKSGLPSDRFSAERTGGSVSTLTIQRTQQEDSAVYLCASSPGTDREAFFGQGTRLTVV.

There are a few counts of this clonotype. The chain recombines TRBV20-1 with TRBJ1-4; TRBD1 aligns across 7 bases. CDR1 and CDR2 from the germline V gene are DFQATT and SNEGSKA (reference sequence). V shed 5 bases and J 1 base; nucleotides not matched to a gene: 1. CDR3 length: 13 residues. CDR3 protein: CSAYRGTNEKLFF. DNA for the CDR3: TGCAGTGCTTACAGGGGAACTAATGAAAAACTGTTTTTT.

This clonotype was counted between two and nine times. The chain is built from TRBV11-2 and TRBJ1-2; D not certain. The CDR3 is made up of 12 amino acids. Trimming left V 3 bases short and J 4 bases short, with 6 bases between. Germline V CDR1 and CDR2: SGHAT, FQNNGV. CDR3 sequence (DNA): TGTGCCAGCAGCTTTTACTTCTATGGCTACACCTTC. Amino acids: CASSFYFYGYTF.

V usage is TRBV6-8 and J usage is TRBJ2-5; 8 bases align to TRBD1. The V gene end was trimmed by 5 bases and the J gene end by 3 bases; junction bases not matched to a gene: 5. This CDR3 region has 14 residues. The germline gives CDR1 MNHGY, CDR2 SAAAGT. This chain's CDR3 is CASSHPDREETQYF. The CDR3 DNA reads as TGTGCCAGCAGTCACCCGGACAGGGAAGAGACCCAGTACTTC.

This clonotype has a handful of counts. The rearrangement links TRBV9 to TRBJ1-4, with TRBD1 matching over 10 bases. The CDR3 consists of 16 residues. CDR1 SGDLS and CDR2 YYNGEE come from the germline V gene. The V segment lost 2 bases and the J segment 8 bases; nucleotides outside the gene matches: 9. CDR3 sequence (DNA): TGTGCCAGCAGCGTCTCAACCGGGACAGGGGTGGAAAAACTGTTTTTT. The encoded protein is CASSVSTGTGVEKLFF. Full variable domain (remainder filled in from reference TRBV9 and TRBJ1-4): DSGVTQTPKHLITATGQRVTLRCSPRSGDLSVYWYQQSLDQGLQFLIQYYNGEERAKGNILERFSAQQFPDLHSELNLSSLELGDSALYFCASSVSTGTGVEKLFFGSGTQLSVL.

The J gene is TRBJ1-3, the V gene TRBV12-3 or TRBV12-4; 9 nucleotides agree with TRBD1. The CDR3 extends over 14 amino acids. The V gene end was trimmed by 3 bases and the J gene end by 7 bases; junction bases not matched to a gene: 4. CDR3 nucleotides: TGTGCCAGCAGTTTTTGGACAGGGGCGAACACCATATATTTT. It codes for CASSFWTGANTIYF.

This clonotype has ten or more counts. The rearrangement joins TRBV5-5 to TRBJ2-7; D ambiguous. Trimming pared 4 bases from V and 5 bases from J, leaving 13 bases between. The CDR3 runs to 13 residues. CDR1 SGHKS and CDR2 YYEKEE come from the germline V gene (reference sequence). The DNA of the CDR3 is TGTGCCAGCAGCACGACAAGCCTGCACGAGCAGTACTTC. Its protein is CASSTTSLHEQYF.

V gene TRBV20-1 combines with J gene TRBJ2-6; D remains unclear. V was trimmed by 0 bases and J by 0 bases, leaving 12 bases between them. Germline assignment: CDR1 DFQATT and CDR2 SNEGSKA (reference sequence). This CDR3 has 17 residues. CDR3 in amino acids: CSARDLSRHSGANVLTF. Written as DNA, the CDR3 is TGCAGTGCTAGAGATTTGAGCCGCCACTCTGGGGCCAACGTCCTGACTTTC.

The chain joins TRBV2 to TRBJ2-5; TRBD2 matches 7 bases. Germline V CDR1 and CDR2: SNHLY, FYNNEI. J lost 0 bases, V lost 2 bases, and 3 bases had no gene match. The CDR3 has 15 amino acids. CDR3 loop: CASSEIGGYQETQYF. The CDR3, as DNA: TGTGCCAGCAGTGAAATCGGGGGGTACCAAGAGACCCAGTACTTC.

The CDR3 nucleotides are TGTGCCAGCTCCTCGCCGGATGCAACTAATGAAAAACTGTTTTTT. It translates to CASSSPDATNEKLFF. The rearrangement uses TRBV7-6 and TRBJ1-4; unclear D gene. Germline V CDR1 and CDR2: SGHVS, FNYEAQ. The V gene lost 8 bases and the J gene lost 0 bases, with 13 bases spanning the gap. The CDR3 loop spans 15 amino acids. The full variable domain, rest sourced from reference TRBV7-6 and TRBJ1-4, is GAGVSQSPRYKVTKRGQDVALRCDPISGHVSLYWYRQALGQGPEFLTYFNYEAQQDKSGLPNDRFSAERPEGSISTLTIQRTEQRDSAMYRCASSSPDATNEKLFFGSGTQLSVL.

Written as DNA, the CDR3 is TGCAGTGCTAGACACGGGGGTGGCGAAAAACTGTTTTTT. Residues: CSARHGGGEKLFF. The gene calls are TRBV20-1 and TRBJ1-4, with a possible D match to TRBD1 (5 bases). Germline V gene sequence: CDR1 DFQATT, CDR2 SNEGSKA (reference sequence). CDR3 length: 13 amino acids. The V end was cut by 2 bases, the J end by 8 bases, with 12 bases between.

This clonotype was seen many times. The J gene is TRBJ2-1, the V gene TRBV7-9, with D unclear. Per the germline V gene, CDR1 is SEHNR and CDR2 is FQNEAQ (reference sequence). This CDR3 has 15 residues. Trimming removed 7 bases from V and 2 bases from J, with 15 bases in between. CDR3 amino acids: CASTPRLIAYNEQFF. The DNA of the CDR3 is TGTGCCAGCACCCCCCGCCTCATAGCCTACAATGAGCAGTTCTTC.

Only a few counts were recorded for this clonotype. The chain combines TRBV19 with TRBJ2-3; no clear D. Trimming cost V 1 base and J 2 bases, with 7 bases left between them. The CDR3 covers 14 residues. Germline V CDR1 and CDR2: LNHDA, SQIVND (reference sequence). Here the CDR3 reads CASSIGQDTDTQYF. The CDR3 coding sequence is TGTGCCAGTAGTATAGGGCAGGACACAGATACGCAGTATTTT.

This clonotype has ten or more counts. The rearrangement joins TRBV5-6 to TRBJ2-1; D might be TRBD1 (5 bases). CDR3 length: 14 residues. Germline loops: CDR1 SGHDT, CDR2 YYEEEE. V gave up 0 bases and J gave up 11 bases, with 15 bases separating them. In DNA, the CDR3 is TGTGCCAGCAGCTTGGTCAGGGCCCGCACTCAGCAGTTCTTC. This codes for CASSLVRARTQQFF.

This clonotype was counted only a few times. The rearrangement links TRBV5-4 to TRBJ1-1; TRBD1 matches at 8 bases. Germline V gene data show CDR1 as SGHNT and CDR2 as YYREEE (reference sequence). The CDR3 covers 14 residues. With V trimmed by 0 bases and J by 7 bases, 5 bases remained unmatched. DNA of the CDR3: TGTGCCAGCAGCTTGGGGACAGGGTTTGGTGAAGCTTTCTTT. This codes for CASSLGTGFGEAFF.

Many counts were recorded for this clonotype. CDR3: CASSPRQGLTDTQYF. CDR3 nucleotides: TGTGCCAGCAGCCCGCGACAGGGTTTAACAGATACGCAGTATTTT. The chain uses TRBV5-8 and TRBJ2-3; 7 bases fit TRBD1. The germline gives CDR1 SGHTS, CDR2 YDEGEE. V shed 4 bases, J shed 3 bases, and the junction held 8 bases outside the gene matches. The CDR3 totals 15 residues.

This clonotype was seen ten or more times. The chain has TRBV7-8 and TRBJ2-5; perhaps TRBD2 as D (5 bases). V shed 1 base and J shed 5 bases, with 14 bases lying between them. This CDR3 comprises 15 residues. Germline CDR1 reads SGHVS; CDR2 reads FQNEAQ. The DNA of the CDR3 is TGTGCCAGCAGCTTAGGGGTCACCCCGGGGGAGACCCAGTACTTC. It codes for CASSLGVTPGETQYF.

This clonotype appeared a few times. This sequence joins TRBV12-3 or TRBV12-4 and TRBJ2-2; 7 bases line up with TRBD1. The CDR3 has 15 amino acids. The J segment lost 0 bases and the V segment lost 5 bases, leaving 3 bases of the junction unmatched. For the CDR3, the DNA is TGTGCCAGCAGTCCCGGGACAGCGAACACCGGGGAGCTGTTTTTT. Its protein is CASSPGTANTGELFF.

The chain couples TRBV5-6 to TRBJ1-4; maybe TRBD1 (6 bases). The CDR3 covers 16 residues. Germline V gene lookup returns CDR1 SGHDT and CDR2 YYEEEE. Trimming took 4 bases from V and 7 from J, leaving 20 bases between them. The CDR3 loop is CASSLLQTGSGEKLFF. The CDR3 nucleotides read TGTGCCAGCAGCCTCTTACAAACAGGGTCTGGTGAAAAACTGTTTTTT.

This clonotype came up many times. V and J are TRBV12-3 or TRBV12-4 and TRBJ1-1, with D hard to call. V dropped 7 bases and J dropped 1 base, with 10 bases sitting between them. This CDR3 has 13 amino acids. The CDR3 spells CASTRRANTEAFF. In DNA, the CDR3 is TGTGCCAGCACCCGCCGGGCGAACACTGAAGCTTTCTTT.

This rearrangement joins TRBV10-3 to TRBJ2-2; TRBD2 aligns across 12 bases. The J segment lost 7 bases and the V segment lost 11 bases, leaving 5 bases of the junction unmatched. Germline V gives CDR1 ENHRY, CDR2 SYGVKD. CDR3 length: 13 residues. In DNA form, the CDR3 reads TGTGCCTCTCGACTAGCGGGAGTCGGGGAGCTGTTTTTT. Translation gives CASRLAGVGELFF.